The clone carrying this T cell receptor beta chain came up a few times. What it binds is unknown. The sample belongs to a study of cytomegalovirus exposure and HLA in healthy donors. Study in general: The Caucasian-associated ancestry cluster contained about four fifths of the 300 to 400 genotyped donors.

Vbeta (60) and Jbeta (13) primers were used in the PCR. Only in-frame clones appear in the TCRdb table, and some are missing; sequencing was by immunoSEQ multiplex PCR. This sample yields 100,000 or so clones, of which more than 65% are seen a single time; 0.9% to 1.5% belongs to the top ten. Per germline, CDR1 SGHTA and CDR2 FQGNSA. The J segment lost 6 bases and the V segment lost 4 bases, leaving 2 bases of the junction unmatched. CDR3 length: 15 residues. General study points: A further, later analysis showed that HLA-associated TCR beta chains (compared with equally common others) were more clonally expanded. Later on, an analysis tied approximately 17,000 TCR beta sequences to HLA alleles at 0.05 false discovery rate. Looking again later, the authors saw that most CMV-associated TCR beta chains seemed HLA-restricted.

The material sequenced was PBMCs. This clonotype originated in a woman younger than 35 in good health and CMV-seronegative. V and J are TRBV7-2 and TRBJ2-1, with TRBD2 identical over 14 bases. The DNA for the CDR3 is TGTGCCAGCAGCTCGGGACTAGCGGGAGTCAATGAGCAGTTCTTC. Protein product: CASSSGLAGVNEQFF.